The rows below give T cell receptor beta chains drawn from one sample of a study of blood T cell repertoires in COVID-19. Clones were read by immunoSEQ multiplex PCR, and TCRdb kept only the in-frame ones, dropping some. The repertoire holds just over 200,000 clones, with 80% as singletons. Sequenced: peripheral blood. The receptors come from a woman aged 65 to 85 with acute or convalescent COVID-19. Each CDR3 is given with its conserved first and last residue. A D gene is named only where the DNA matches it firmly. Expanded clones get a size class; other rows say once, few or many, or leave the size out.

d_gene,v_gene,abundance,j_gene,CDR3aa,CDR3nt
TRBD2,TRBV9,few,TRBJ2-1,CASSELAGYYNEQFF,TGTGCCAGCAGCGAACTAGCGGGGTACTACAATGAGCAGTTCTTC
TRBD1,TRBV2,.,TRBJ2-7,CASGQGPTYEQYF,TGTGCCAGCGGACAGGGACCCACCTACGAGCAGTACTTC
.,TRBV3-1/TRBV3-2,.,TRBJ2-7,CASSQGERGLEQYF,TGTGCCAGCAGCCAAGGCGAAAGGGGCCTCGAGCAGTACTTC
TRBD1,TRBV28,.,TRBJ1-2,CAAGRGQGAAGYTF,TGTGCCGCCGGGAGGGGACAGGGGGCAGCGGGCTACACCTTC
TRBD1,TRBV5-1,.,TRBJ2-1,CASSLGDRGGPYNEQFF,TGCGCCAGCAGCTTAGGGGACAGGGGCGGACCCTACAATGAGCAGTTCTTC
TRBD2,TRBV6-1,.,TRBJ2-3,CASSDWAGGGTDTQYF,TGTGCCAGCAGTGATTGGGCGGGAGGAGGCACAGATACGCAGTATTTT
TRBD1,TRBV19,.,TRBJ1-3,CATKPRQGAKGNTIYF,TGTGCCACAAAACCCCGACAGGGGGCGAAAGGAAACACCATATATTTT
TRBD1,TRBV18,.,TRBJ2-3,CASSPLGQSGSTDTQYF,TGTGCCAGCTCACCACTGGGACAGTCCGGGAGCACAGATACGCAGTATTTT
.,TRBV20-1,few,TRBJ2-7,CSARRDYEQYF,TGCAGTGCTAGACGGGATTACGAGCAGTACTTC
.,TRBV19,.,TRBJ2-1,CASSRGGTEQFF,TGTGCCAGTAGTAGGGGGGGCACTGAGCAGTTCTTC
.,TRBV3-1/TRBV3-2,few,TRBJ1-2,CASSQRIGLTRNYGYTF,TGTGCCAGCAGCCAAAGGATTGGACTGACTCGGAACTATGGCTACACCTTC
.,TRBV5-1,.,TRBJ2-2,CASSLVGRTNTGELFF,TGCGCCAGCAGCTTGGTGGGGAGGACGAACACCGGGGAGCTGTTTTTT
.,TRBV11-2,.,TRBJ2-7,CASIGTLWERSSYEQYF,TGTGCCAGCATTGGTACCTTGTGGGAGAGAAGCTCCTACGAGCAGTACTTC
.,TRBV6-5,.,TRBJ2-3,CASSSGLPVDTQYF,TGTGCCAGCAGTTCCGGACTACCCGTAGATACGCAGTATTTT
TRBD2,TRBV30,.,TRBJ2-3,CAWSGLAGDTQYF,TGTGCCTGGAGTGGGCTAGCGGGAGATACGCAGTATTTT
.,TRBV24-1,.,TRBJ2-3,CATPHGTRWCPTDTQYF,TGTGCCACCCCCCACGGCACTAGATGGTGCCCCACAGATACGCAGTATTTT
.,TRBV6-5,.,TRBJ1-1,CASSRGGTEAFF,TGTGCCAGCAGTAGGGGAGGAACTGAAGCTTTCTTT
.,TRBV5-5,.,TRBJ2-7,CASSLGVAVEQYF,TGTGCCAGCAGCTTGGGGGTAGCGGTAGAGCAGTACTTC
TRBD2,TRBV3-1/TRBV3-2,.,TRBJ2-7,CASSQKGGGSWRYF,TGTGCCAGCAGCCAAAAGGGTGGCGGGAGTTGGCGATACTTC
TRBD2,TRBV29-1,.,TRBJ2-2,CSVLSGSISTGELFF,TGCAGCGTCCTTAGCGGGAGTATTAGTACCGGGGAGCTGTTTTTT
TRBD2,TRBV3-1/TRBV3-2,.,TRBJ2-2,CASRQEGGRGAGELFF,TGTGCCAGCAGGCAAGAGGGCGGGAGGGGAGCCGGGGAGCTGTTTTTT
.,TRBV6-1,.,TRBJ1-5,CASSEKGDKAQHF,TGTGCCAGCAGTGAGAAGGGGGATAAGGCCCAGCATTTT
TRBD1,TRBV27,.,TRBJ2-3,CASRSTDRISTDTQYF,TGTGCCAGCAGATCGACGGACAGGATAAGCACAGATACGCAGTATTTT
.,TRBV7-9,.,TRBJ1-1,CASSSRQVNTEAFF,TGTGCCAGCAGCTCACGACAAGTGAACACTGAAGCTTTCTTT
TRBD1,TRBV5-1,.,TRBJ2-5,CASSLGQGGETQYF,TGCGCCAGCAGCCTGGGACAGGGAGGAGAGACCCAGTACTTC
.,TRBV19,.,TRBJ1-1,CASYRENPNTEAFF,TGTGCCAGTTACAGGGAAAACCCGAACACTGAAGCTTTCTTT
TRBD1,TRBV29-1,.,TRBJ2-7,CSVEEGWTGGHEQYF,TGCAGCGTTGAAGAGGGATGGACAGGGGGACACGAGCAGTACTTC
.,TRBV7-9,.,TRBJ1-2,CASSSQTGSYGYTF,TGTGCCAGCAGCAGCCAGACAGGCTCCTATGGCTACACCTTC
.,TRBV5-4,.,TRBJ1-6,CASTSFEGQGISSPLHF,TGTGCCAGCACCTCGTTTGAAGGGCAGGGCATTTCTTCACCCCTCCACTTT
.,TRBV28,once,TRBJ2-2,CASSLRGSIPGELFF,TGTGCCAGCAGTTTAAGGGGGTCAATCCCCGGGGAGCTGTTTTTT
TRBD1,TRBV5-1,.,TRBJ2-3,CASSPRPTGPTDTQYF,TGCGCCAGCAGCCCTCGCCCGACAGGGCCCACAGATACGCAGTATTTT
TRBD1,TRBV6-4,.,TRBJ2-2,CASRPGQGSGELFF,TGTGCCAGCAGACCCGGACAGGGGTCCGGGGAGCTGTTTTTT
TRBD1,TRBV27,.,TRBJ2-6,CASSNNAGTAGANVLTF,TGTGCCAGCAGTAATAACGCCGGGACAGCTGGGGCCAACGTCCTGACTTTC
TRBD2,TRBV19,few,TRBJ2-1,CASSIPSGSRNEQFF,TGTGCCAGTAGTATCCCTAGCGGGAGTAGGAATGAGCAGTTCTTC
.,TRBV14,.,TRBJ1-6,CASSQESLGVGSPLHF,TGTGCCAGCAGCCAAGAGTCTCTCGGGGTAGGGTCACCCCTCCACTTT
TRBD1,TRBV2,.,TRBJ1-2,CASSAPGGTRGGYTF,TGTGCCAGCAGTGCCCCAGGGGGCACTAGGGGTGGCTACACCTTC
TRBD1,TRBV5-1,.,TRBJ1-2,CATNPGQGDYGYTF,TGCGCCACAAATCCGGGACAGGGTGACTATGGCTACACCTTC
TRBD1,TRBV6-5,.,TRBJ1-2,CAITGTGHNYGYTF,TGTGCCATAACCGGGACAGGGCATAACTATGGCTACACCTTC
TRBD1,TRBV3-1/TRBV3-2,.,TRBJ2-7,CASSPRTGEIGEQYF,TGTGCCAGCAGCCCCCGGACAGGGGAGATTGGCGAGCAGTACTTC
TRBD2,TRBV28,.,TRBJ2-1,CASSGTSGSKEQFF,TGTGCCAGCAGTGGGACTAGCGGGAGCAAGGAGCAGTTCTTC
.,TRBV3-1/TRBV3-2,.,TRBJ2-2,CASSQELRLNTGELFF,TGTGCCAGCAGCCAAGAATTGAGACTGAACACCGGGGAGCTGTTTTTT
TRBD1,TRBV27,few,TRBJ2-2,CASSLLVTGRTGELFF,TGTGCCAGCAGTTTATTGGTGACAGGGAGAACCGGGGAGCTGTTTTTT
TRBD2,TRBV24-1,.,TRBJ2-3,CATSDSRTSGVTDTQYF,TGTGCCACCAGTGACTCCCGGACTAGCGGGGTCACAGATACGCAGTATTTT
TRBD1,TRBV2,once,TRBJ2-7,CASSELKPGQSSYEQYF,TGTGCCAGCAGTGAGTTAAAGCCGGGACAGAGCTCCTACGAGCAGTACTTC
TRBD1,TRBV10-3,.,TRBJ2-7,CAISTDRGSYEQYF,TGTGCCATCAGTACAGACAGGGGCTCCTACGAGCAGTACTTC
TRBD1,TRBV30,.,TRBJ2-5,CAWSPTGGETQYF,TGTGCCTGGAGTCCAACAGGGGGGGAGACCCAGTACTTC
.,TRBV28,.,TRBJ2-2,CASRLYRATNTGELFF,TGTGCCAGCCGATTATACAGGGCTACGAACACCGGGGAGCTGTTTTTT
TRBD1,TRBV28,.,TRBJ1-5,CASSRVAGGGGNQPQHF,TGTGCCAGCAGCCGAGTTGCAGGGGGCGGTGGCAATCAGCCCCAGCATTTT
.,TRBV18,.,TRBJ1-1,CASSVVARGDTEAFF,TGTGCCAGCTCGGTGGTGGCAAGGGGTGACACTGAAGCTTTCTTT
.,TRBV12-2,few,TRBJ2-7,CASRLAEDDYEQYF,TGTGCAAGTCGCTTAGCGGAGGACGACTACGAGCAGTACTTC
TRBD2,TRBV7-8,.,TRBJ2-5,CASSFGTSGRAFQETQYF,TGTGCCAGCAGCTTCGGGACTAGCGGGAGGGCCTTCCAAGAGACCCAGTACTTC
.,TRBV13,.,TRBJ2-3,CASSPRQLTDTQYF,TGTGCCAGCAGCCCGCGACAGCTCACAGATACGCAGTATTTT
.,TRBV5-4,.,TRBJ2-7,CASSPSRTLTREQYF,TGTGCCAGCAGCCCCTCCCGGACACTCACACGGGAGCAGTACTTC
.,TRBV28,.,TRBJ1-2,CASRGVGGYTF,TGTGCCAGCCGGGGAGTTGGCGGCTACACCTTC
.,TRBV25-1,.,TRBJ1-5,CASSETTPEGNQPQHF,TGTGCCAGCAGTGAAACAACCCCAGAAGGCAATCAGCCCCAGCATTTT
TRBD1,TRBV5-1,few,TRBJ1-1,CASSLVAGQGAGEAFF,TGCGCCAGCAGCTTGGTCGCGGGACAGGGGGCAGGTGAAGCTTTCTTT
.,TRBV18,.,TRBJ1-5,CASSPGRGQPQHF,TGTGCCAGCTCCCCAGGAAGGGGTCAGCCCCAGCATTTT
TRBD1,TRBV5-1,.,TRBJ1-4,CASSPRQGNNEKLFF,TGCGCCAGCAGCCCCCGACAGGGTAATAATGAAAAACTGTTTTTT
TRBD2,TRBV5-1,.,TRBJ2-1,CASSLSSGDLYNEQFF,TGCGCCAGCAGCTTGTCTAGCGGCGACCTTTACAATGAGCAGTTCTTC